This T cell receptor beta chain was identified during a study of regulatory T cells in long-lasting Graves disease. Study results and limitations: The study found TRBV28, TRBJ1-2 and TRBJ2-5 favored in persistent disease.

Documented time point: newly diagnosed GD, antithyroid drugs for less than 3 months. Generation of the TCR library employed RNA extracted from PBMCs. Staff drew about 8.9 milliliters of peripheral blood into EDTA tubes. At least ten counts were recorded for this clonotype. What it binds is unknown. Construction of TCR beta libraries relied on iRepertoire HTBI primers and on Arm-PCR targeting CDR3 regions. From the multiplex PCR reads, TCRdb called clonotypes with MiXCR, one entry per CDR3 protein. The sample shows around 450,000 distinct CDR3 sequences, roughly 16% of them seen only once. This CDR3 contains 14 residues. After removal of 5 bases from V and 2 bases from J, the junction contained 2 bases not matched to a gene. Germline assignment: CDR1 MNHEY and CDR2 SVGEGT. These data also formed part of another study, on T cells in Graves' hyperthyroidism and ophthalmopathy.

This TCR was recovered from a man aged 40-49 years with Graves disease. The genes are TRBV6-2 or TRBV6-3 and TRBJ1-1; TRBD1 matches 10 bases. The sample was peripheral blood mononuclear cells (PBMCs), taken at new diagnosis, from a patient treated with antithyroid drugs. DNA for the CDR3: TGTGCCAGCAGTCGGACAGGGGGTAACACTGAAGCTTTCTTT. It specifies CASSRTGGNTEAFF.